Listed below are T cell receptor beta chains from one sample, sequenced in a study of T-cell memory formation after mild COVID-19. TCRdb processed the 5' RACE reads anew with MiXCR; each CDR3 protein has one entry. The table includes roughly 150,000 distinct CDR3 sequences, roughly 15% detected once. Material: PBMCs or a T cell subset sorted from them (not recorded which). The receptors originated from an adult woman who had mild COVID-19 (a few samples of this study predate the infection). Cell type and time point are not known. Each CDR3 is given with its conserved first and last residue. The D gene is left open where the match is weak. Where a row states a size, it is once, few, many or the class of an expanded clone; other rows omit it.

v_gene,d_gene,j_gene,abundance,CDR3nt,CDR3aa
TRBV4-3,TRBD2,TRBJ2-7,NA,TGCGCCAGCAGCCAAGAGGCTAGCGGGAGAGAATACGAGCAGTACTTC,CASSQEASGREYEQYF
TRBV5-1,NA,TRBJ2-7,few,TGCGCCAGCAGCGAACAGACCTTAACTCCTACGAGGCAGTACTTC,CASSEQTLTPTRQYF
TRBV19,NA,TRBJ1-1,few,TGTGCCAGTAGTGAGGTAAGGGGTATGAACACTGAAGCTTTCTTT,CASSEVRGMNTEAFF
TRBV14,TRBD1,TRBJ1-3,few,TGTGCCAGCAGCTACCGGGACAGGGGCTCAGTGGGAAACACCATATATTTT,CASSYRDRGSVGNTIYF
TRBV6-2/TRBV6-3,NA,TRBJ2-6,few,TGTGCCAGCAGTTACCCCCCGGCTTCTGGGGCCAACGTCCTGACTTTC,CASSYPPASGANVLTF
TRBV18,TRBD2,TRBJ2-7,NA,TGTGCCAGCTCACCAGGGGCGGGAGGGAACTACGAGCAGTACTTC,CASSPGAGGNYEQYF
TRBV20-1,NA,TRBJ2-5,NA,TGCAGTGCTAGAGAGGGGGGCGGTCAAGAGACCCAGTACTTC,CSAREGGGQETQYF
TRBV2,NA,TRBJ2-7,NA,TGTGCCAGCCAGAAACTCGAAGAGGGACTCGACTACGAGCAGTACTTC,CASQKLEEGLDYEQYF
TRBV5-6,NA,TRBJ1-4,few,TGTGCCAGCAGCTCCGACATGGGCGGTGAAAAACTGTTTTTT,CASSSDMGGEKLFF
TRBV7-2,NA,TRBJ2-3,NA,TGTGCCAGCAGCTTAGCGCTAAGTACAGATACGCAGTATTTT,CASSLALSTDTQYF
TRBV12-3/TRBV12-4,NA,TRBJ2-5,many,TGTGCCAGCAGATCCTCGACTCAGAAGACCCAGTACTTC,CASRSSTQKTQYF
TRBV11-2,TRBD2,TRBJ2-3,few,TGTGCCAGCAGCTCCTCGGAGAGCGGGAGAGGGGATACGCAGTATTTT,CASSSSESGRGDTQYF
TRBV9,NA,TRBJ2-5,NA,TGTGCCAGCAGCGTAAGGGGATTTGAGGAGACCCAGTACTTC,CASSVRGFEETQYF
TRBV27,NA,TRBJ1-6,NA,TGTGCCAGCAGTTTTACGGGCGGTTCACCCCTCCACTTT,CASSFTGGSPLHF
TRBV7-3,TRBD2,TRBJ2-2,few,TGTGCCAGCAGCTCTGGGAGGGATACCGGGGAGCTGTTTTTT,CASSSGRDTGELFF
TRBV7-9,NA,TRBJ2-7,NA,TGTGCCAGCAGCCCAAGGGGGTATAAGGACAGCTCCTACGAGCAGTACTTC,CASSPRGYKDSSYEQYF
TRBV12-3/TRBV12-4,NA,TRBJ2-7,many,TGTGCCAGCCAGAGGGGCCTGGGCTCCTACGAGCAGTACTTC,CASQRGLGSYEQYF
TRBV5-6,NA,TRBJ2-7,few,TGTGCCAGCAGCCGAGTATCCGAGCAGTACTTC,CASSRVSEQYF
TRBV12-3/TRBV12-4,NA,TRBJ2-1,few,TGTGCCAGCAGCACCATAAGTGAGCAGTTCTTC,CASSTISEQFF
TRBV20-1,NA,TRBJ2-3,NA,TGCAGTGCTAGAGGAAAAAAGATCAAGGCAGATACGCAGTATTTT,CSARGKKIKADTQYF
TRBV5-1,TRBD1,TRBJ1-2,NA,TGCGCCAGCAGCTGGGAACAGGGACAGCGAGGATATGGCTACACCTTC,CASSWEQGQRGYGYTF
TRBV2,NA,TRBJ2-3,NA,TGTGCCAGCAGTGAGGGTCGGCATACGCAGTATTTT,CASSEGRHTQYF
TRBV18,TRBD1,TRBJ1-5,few,TGTGCCAGCTCATTAACCGGGACAGGGGGCAATAGCAATCAGCCCCAGCATTTT,CASSLTGTGGNSNQPQHF
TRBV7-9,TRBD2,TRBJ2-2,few,TGTGCCAGCAGCCCATTGCTAGCGGGGGCCACCCGAGACACCGGGGAGCTGTTTTTT,CASSPLLAGATRDTGELFF
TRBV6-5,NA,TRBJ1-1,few,TGTGCCAGCAGTTACTACAACCCGACAGGAAGGGTAGAAGCTTTCTTT,CASSYYNPTGRVEAFF
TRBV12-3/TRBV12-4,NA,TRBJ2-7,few,TGTGCCAGCAGTTTTCGGGGGATGGGCTCCTACGAGCAGTACTTC,CASSFRGMGSYEQYF
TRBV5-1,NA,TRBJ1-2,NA,TGCGCCAGCGGCACGGATAACTATGGCTACACCTTC,CASGTDNYGYTF
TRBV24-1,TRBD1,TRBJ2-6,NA,TGTGCCACCAGTGATTTGGTGGAGCGGACAGGGAACTCTGGGGCCAACGTCCTGACTTTC,CATSDLVERTGNSGANVLTF
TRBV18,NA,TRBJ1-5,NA,TGTGCCAGCTCACGATGGCCACAGGGATTCTATAGCAATCAGCCCCAGCATTTT,CASSRWPQGFYSNQPQHF
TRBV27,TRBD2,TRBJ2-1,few,TGTGCCAGCAGTTTTGAGCGGGGTAGGGAGTTCTTC,CASSFERGREFF
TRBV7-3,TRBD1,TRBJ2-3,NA,TGTGCCAGCAGCTATAAGGGGGCGGATACGCAGTATTTT,CASSYKGADTQYF
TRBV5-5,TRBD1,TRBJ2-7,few,TGTGCCAGCAGCTTGGCCTTCGACAGGGGCGAACTCTACGAGCAGTACTTC,CASSLAFDRGELYEQYF
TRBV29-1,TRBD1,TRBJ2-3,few,TGCAGCGTTGAAGATGGGACAGGGGGAGATACGCAGTATTTT,CSVEDGTGGDTQYF
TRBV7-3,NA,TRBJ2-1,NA,TGTGCCAGCAGCTTCCCGGGCGTCCCCCCCAATGAGCAGTTCTTC,CASSFPGVPPNEQFF
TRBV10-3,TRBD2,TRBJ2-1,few,TGTGCCATCACCACTAATAGCGGGGGGGCCGGCGATGAGCAGTTCTTC,CAITTNSGGAGDEQFF
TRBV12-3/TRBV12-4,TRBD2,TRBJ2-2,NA,TGTGCCAGCATCCCGGGACTAGCGGGAACCACCGGGGAGCTGTTTTTT,CASIPGLAGTTGELFF
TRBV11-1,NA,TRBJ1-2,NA,TGTGCCAGCAGACCAAACCGGCCTTCCAATGAGGGAGGCTACACCTTC,CASRPNRPSNEGGYTF
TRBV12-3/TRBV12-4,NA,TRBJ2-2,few,TGTGCCAGCAGTCCGGGGATAGCCGGCTTCGGGGAGCTGTTTTTT,CASSPGIAGFGELFF
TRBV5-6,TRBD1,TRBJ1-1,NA,TGTGCCAGCAGCCTCGCGTTCGGGCAGGGGGACACTGAAGCTTTCTTT,CASSLAFGQGDTEAFF
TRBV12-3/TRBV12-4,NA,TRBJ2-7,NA,TGTGCCAGCAGTTCTCCTACTAGCCTTACCTACGAGCAGTACTTC,CASSSPTSLTYEQYF
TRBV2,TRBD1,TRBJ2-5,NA,TGTGCCAGCAGTGAAGCGCGAGGACAGGGAGAAGAGACCCAGTACTTC,CASSEARGQGEETQYF
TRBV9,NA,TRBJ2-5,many,TGTGCCAGCAGCGTTCAGTCCACCGTACAAGAGACCCAGTACTTC,CASSVQSTVQETQYF
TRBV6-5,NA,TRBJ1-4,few,TGTGCCAGCAGTTACTCGGGCGGAGGGAATGAAAAACTGTTTTTT,CASSYSGGGNEKLFF
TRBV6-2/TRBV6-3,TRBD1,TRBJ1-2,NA,TGTGCCAGCAGAAACTTCGGACAGGGTCTCTATGGCTACACCTTC,CASRNFGQGLYGYTF
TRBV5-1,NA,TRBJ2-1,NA,TGCGCCAGCAGCGGGGGTCGGGACGGGAACTACAATGAGCAGTTCTTC,CASSGGRDGNYNEQFF
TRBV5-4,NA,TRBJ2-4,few,TGTGCCAGCAGCTTGGCGGGGGACCTAAACATTCAGTACTTC,CASSLAGDLNIQYF
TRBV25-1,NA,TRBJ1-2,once,TGTGCCAGCACTCCGGTCGGGGGGGGCATATATGGCTACACCTTC,CASTPVGGGIYGYTF
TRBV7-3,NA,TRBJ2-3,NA,TGTGCCAGCAGCTTAACGGGCTCGCCAGATACGCAGTATTTT,CASSLTGSPDTQYF
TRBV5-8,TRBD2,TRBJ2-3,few,TGTGCCAGCAGCTGGATGACCCGACTAGCGGGAGGGCCGAGTGTCCCAGATACGCAGTATTTT,CASSWMTRLAGGPSVPDTQYF
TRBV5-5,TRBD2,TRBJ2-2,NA,TGTGCCAGCAGCTTGGGGGAGGGTCCCGGGGAGCTGTTTTTT,CASSLGEGPGELFF
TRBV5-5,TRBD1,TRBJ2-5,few,TGTGCCAGCAGCTCACAGGGGTCAGAGACCCAGTACTTC,CASSSQGSETQYF
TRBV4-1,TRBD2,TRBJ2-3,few,TGCGCCAGCAGCACCCGGACTAGCCGCACAGATACGCAGTATTTT,CASSTRTSRTDTQYF
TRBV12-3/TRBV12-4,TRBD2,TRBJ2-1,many,TGTGCCAGCAGTTTTATGGCGGGAGGGTACAATGAGCAGTTCTTC,CASSFMAGGYNEQFF
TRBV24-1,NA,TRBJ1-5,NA,TGTGCCACCAGTGGCGCACCCAGCAATCAGCCCCAGCATTTT,CATSGAPSNQPQHF
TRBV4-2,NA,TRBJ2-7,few,TGTGCCAGCAGCCAACCGGCTAGCTCCTACGAGCAGTACTTC,CASSQPASSYEQYF
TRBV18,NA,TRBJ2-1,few,TGTGCCAGCTCACCACCGGGCCAGGAGCAGTTCTTC,CASSPPGQEQFF
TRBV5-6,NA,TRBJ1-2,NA,TGTGCCAGCAGCTTCGCCCATGGCTACACCTTC,CASSFAHGYTF
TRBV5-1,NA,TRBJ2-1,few,TGCGCCAGCAGCTTGGCTTGGGGAGAGGATGAGCAGTTCTTC,CASSLAWGEDEQFF
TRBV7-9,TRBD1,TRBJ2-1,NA,TGTGCCAGCAGCTTCACAACAGGGGCCTTCCATGAGCAGTTCTTC,CASSFTTGAFHEQFF